This TCR beta chain was observed in a study of T-cell reconstitution after alpha-beta-depleted transplantation in children. Per germline, CDR1 GTSNPN and CDR2 SVGIG (reference sequence). With 1 base removed from V and 8 bases from J, the gap between germline ends came to 8 bases. The length of the CDR3 is 11 residues. This clonotype was observed a few times. Unique molecular identifiers were incorporated during preparation of the TCRbeta library. One entry per CDR3 protein, called by TCRdb with MiXCR from the PCR reads. The sample consists of over 150,000 distinct CDR3 sequences, 13% to 15% of them appearing once.

This sequence joins TRBV30 and TRBJ1-2; D remains unclear. The clonotype originates from a human donor who donated a stem cell graft to a child with acute lymphoblastic leukemia. Specimen: PBMCs from the stem cell graft donor, collected from the stem cell graft. DNA of the CDR3: TGTGCCTGGAGTGCCTCGGTCGGCTACACCTTC. This sequence encodes CAWSASVGYTF.